These 10 T cell receptor beta chains were all obtained from the same sample, sequenced in a study of blood T cells in healthy people across ages. The authors ran a second PCR of roughly 6 to 12 cycles using a sample-barcoded 5' primer and a J-beta primer mix. TCRdb reprocessed the 5' RACE reads with MiXCR, giving one entry per CDR3 protein. The data contain 630,000 or so distinct CDR3 sequences, about 30% of them seen just once; the ten biggest clones take up about a sixth. The sequencing sample was made of blood. These receptors all stem from a woman over 75 in good health.

This clonotype occurred a few times. A much bigger clone sits one base away, suggesting this may be a read error. The CDR3 reads CASSVSSGAYNEQYF. The CDR3 bases are TGCGCCAGCAGCGTGTCTAGCGGCGCCTACAATGAGCAGTACTTC. The chain carries TRBV5-1 and TRBJ2-1, with 7 bases lining up with TRBD2. TRBJ2-7 explains the end of the DNA better; the J call may be wrong. CDR3 length: 15 amino acids. Germline-derived CDR1 and CDR2 are SGHRS and YFSETQ.

This clonotype was detected ten times or more. The J gene is TRBJ2-1, the V gene TRBV13; possibly TRBD2 for D (6 bases). Between the trimmed V and J ends, which lost 4 bases and 2 bases, there was a span of 9 bases. This CDR3 has 14 amino acids. The germline CDR1 and CDR2 sequences are PRHDT and FYEKMQ (reference sequence). CDR3 in DNA: TGTGCCAGCAGCTGGCGGGGAACCTACAATGAGCAGTTCTTC. Amino acids: CASSWRGTYNEQFF.

This clonotype was detected ten times or more. The V call is TRBV5-6, the J call TRBJ2-3; 7 nucleotides match TRBD2. The trim removed 4 bases at V and 2 bases at J, leaving 13 bases unmatched. Per germline, CDR1 SGHDT and CDR2 YYEEEE. The CDR3 loop spans 17 amino acids. Here the CDR3 reads CASSALGASGYTDTQYF. CDR3 nucleotides: TGTGCCAGCAGCGCCCTTGGGGCTAGCGGATACACAGATACGCAGTATTTT.

V usage is TRBV24-1 and J usage is TRBJ1-3, with D perhaps TRBD1 (5 bases). V was trimmed by 8 bases and J by 4 bases, leaving 14 bases between them. Germline loops: CDR1 KGHDR, CDR2 SFDVKD. The CDR3 is 14 amino acids. In DNA form, the CDR3 reads TGTGCCACCAAGTACGGGACGCCAGGAAACACCATATATTTT. Translated, it gives CATKYGTPGNTIYF.

Ten or more counts support this clonotype. The V and J genes are TRBV5-1 and TRBJ2-1, with 9 positions matching TRBD1. V lost 4 bases to trimming and J lost 8 bases; unmatched junction nucleotides: 16. From germline, CDR1 is SGHRS and CDR2 YFSETQ. The CDR3 totals 17 residues. DNA of the CDR3: TGCGCCAGCAGCCCCAAGCCCTTGGGACAGGGACGGGATGAGCAGTTCTTC. This sequence encodes CASSPKPLGQGRDEQFF.

CDR3 bases: TGCGCCAGCAGCTTGGGCAGGATGAACACCGGGGAGCTGTTTTTT. Translated, it gives CASSLGRMNTGELFF. This chain joins TRBV5-1 and TRBJ2-2; D unresolved. The CDR3 loop spans 15 amino acids. V lost 0 bases and J lost 1, with 7 bases in between. The germline V gene has CDR1 SGHRS and CDR2 YFSETQ.

To note about this clonotype: Germline and junction disagree at one end, which may indicate a read error. The chain joins TRBV7-9 to TRBJ2-5; D possibly corresponds to TRBD1 (6 bases). This CDR3 has 14 residues. Germline-derived CDR1 and CDR2 are SEHNR and FQNEAQ (reference sequence). The CDR3 DNA sequence: TGTACCAGCAGCCGGTATACAGGGACCAATGAGCAGTACTTC. It is translated as CTSSRYTGTNEQYF.

At least ten counts were recorded for this clonotype. The chain links TRBV9 to TRBJ1-5, with D tentatively TRBD1 (5 bases). CDR1 and CDR2 from the germline V gene are SGDLS and YYNGEE. The CDR3 is 15 amino acids. V was trimmed by 0 bases and J by 5 bases, leaving 12 bases between them. The CDR3 here is CASSVVGDGDQPQHF. The CDR3 DNA reads TGTGCCAGCAGCGTAGTCGGGGACGGAGATCAGCCCCAGCATTTT.

Note on this clonotype: It may be a read error: a sequence one base away is much more abundant. The chain joins TRBV5-1 to TRBJ2-3; 9 bases match TRBD2. The V gene's germline CDR1 is SGHRS and CDR2 YFSETQ. The CDR3 has 16 amino acids. V gave up 4 bases and J gave up 5 bases; unmatched junction bases: 11. The CDR3 sequence: CASSRESGGPGDTQYF. The CDR3 DNA sequence: TGCGCCAGCAGCCGCGAGAGCGGGGGGCCGGGAGATACGCAGTATTTT.

This clonotype was seen a single time. The rearrangement joins TRBV10-3 to TRBJ1-1; no definite D call. The V gene's germline CDR1 is ENHRY and CDR2 SYGVKD. The V and J ends lost 4 bases and 7 bases respectively, with 13 bases between them. The CDR3 has 13 amino acids. Here the CDR3 reads CAISGWSLGEAFF. For the CDR3, the DNA is TGTGCCATCAGTGGGTGGTCTTTAGGTGAAGCTTTCTTT.